Each of the 27 T cell receptor beta chains below was sequenced from the same sample in a study of T cell responses to AZD1222 COVID-19 vaccine. TCRdb's copy holds only in-frame clones and misses some; the assay was immunoSEQ multiplex PCR. This sample yields about 130,000 clones, of which over 90% are seen a single time; 0.75% to 0.95% belongs to the top ten. Specimen: peripheral blood, collected on day 0 of AZD1222 vaccination. Receptors originate from an adult in good health.

The chain combines TRBV5-1 with TRBJ1-5; perhaps TRBD1 as D (5 bases). The V gene lost 0 bases and the J gene lost 2 bases, with 6 bases spanning the gap. Germline V gene lookup returns CDR1 SGHRS and CDR2 YFSETQ. The CDR3 loop spans 14 amino acids. CDR3: CASSLGRGNQPQHF. In DNA form, the CDR3 reads TGCGCCAGCAGCTTGGGCAGGGGCAATCAGCCCCAGCATTTT.

The CDR3 DNA reads as TGTGCCAGCAGCGAAGGACAGAACTCTGGAAACACCATATATTTT. Its translation: CASSEGQNSGNTIYF. The chain has TRBV9 and TRBJ1-3, with a weak D call TRBD1 (6 bases). V was trimmed by 3 bases and J by 0 bases, leaving 10 bases between them. This CDR3 has 15 amino acids. Germline V gene sequence: CDR1 SGDLS, CDR2 YYNGEE.

The chain joins TRBV6-1 to TRBJ2-1; no definite D call. Trimming pared 5 bases from V and 6 bases from J, leaving 8 bases between. The length of the CDR3 is 12 residues. Germline V gives CDR1 MNHNS, CDR2 SASEGT. CDR3 residues: CASSFLSNEQFF. The DNA for the CDR3 is TGTGCCAGCAGTTTCCTAAGCAATGAGCAGTTCTTC.

The V call is TRBV12-5, the J call TRBJ1-5; D not resolved. The ends were cut back, 6 bases at V and 3 bases at J, with 9 bases in the middle. The CDR3 is 13 residues long. Per germline, CDR1 LGHNT and CDR2 FRNRAP. Here the CDR3 DNA reads TGTGCTAGTGGCCCCGCGGTCAATCAGCCCCAGCATTTT. Translation: CASGPAVNQPQHF.

V and J are TRBV6-6 and TRBJ1-1, with 8 bases matching TRBD1. The V and J ends lost 6 bases and 0 bases, in that order; junction bases with no gene match: 6. Germline V gene lookup returns CDR1 MNHNY and CDR2 SVGAGI (reference sequence). The CDR3 loop spans 15 amino acids. This chain's CDR3 is CASRGSGGLNTEAFF. In DNA form, the CDR3 reads TGTGCCAGCAGAGGTTCAGGGGGCCTGAACACTGAAGCTTTCTTT.

The chain recombines TRBV2 with TRBJ1-1; maybe TRBD1 (6 bases). The CDR3 runs to 11 residues. The ends were cut back, 6 bases at V and 11 bases at J, with 13 bases in the middle. The germline gives CDR1 SNHLY, CDR2 FYNNEI. The CDR3, as DNA: TGTGCCAGCAGCCCGGGACATAAGGCTTTCTTT. The encoded protein is CASSPGHKAFF.

V and J are TRBV19 and TRBJ1-1; possible D gene TRBD1, 5 bases. The ends were cut back, 2 bases at V and 4 bases at J, with 14 bases in the middle. CDR3 length: 15 residues. Germline V gene sequence: CDR1 LNHDA, CDR2 SQIVND (reference sequence). CDR3 DNA: TGTGCCAGTAGTATATCCCCAGGGCGTGGCACTGAAGCTTTCTTT. Protein sequence: CASSISPGRGTEAFF. Full variable domain (remainder filled in from reference TRBV19 and TRBJ1-1): DGGITQSPKYLFRKEGQNVTLSCEQNLNHDAMYWYRQDPGQGLRLIYYSQIVNDFQKGDIAEGYSVSREKKESFPLTVTSAQKNPTAFYLCASSISPGRGTEAFFGQGTRLTVV.

V usage is TRBV14 and J usage is TRBJ1-2; no clear D. V shed 3 bases and J shed 4 bases, with 9 bases lying between them. The CDR3 is made up of 13 amino acids. The germline gives CDR1 SGHDN, CDR2 FVKESK. For the CDR3, the DNA is TGTGCCAGCAGCCACGGGCCGAGCTATGGCTACACCTTC. This codes for CASSHGPSYGYTF.

This clone was observed a single time. V and J are TRBV9 and TRBJ1-1; the match to TRBD1 covers 7 bases. Germline CDR1 is SGDLS and CDR2 is YYNGEE. J gave up 5 bases and V 4 bases, and 8 bases lay outside the gene matches. This CDR3 is built from 14 residues. CDR3 sequence: CASSPAGTDTEAFF. The CDR3 coding sequence is TGTGCCAGCAGCCCTGCCGGGACAGATACTGAAGCTTTCTTT.

The chain links TRBV21-1 to TRBJ2-2; the table's D gene call, TRBD2, was not cross checked with the DNA. TRBV21-1 is designated a pseudogene. The CDR3 length is 18 residues. The CDR3 region is CASSKVKFVSGGSGELFF. CDR3 sequence (DNA): TGTGCCAGCAGCAAAGTAAAATTTGTATCGGGGGGGTCCGGGGAGCTGTTTTTT.

V gene TRBV11-2 combines with J gene TRBJ2-7; 10 nucleotides align to TRBD2. Trimming took 6 bases from V and 2 from J; bases not matched to a gene: 4. CDR3 length equals 14 residues. Germline V gives CDR1 SGHAT, CDR2 FQNNGV. The CDR3 coding sequence is TGTGCCAGCAGTCTAGCGGGGGCCACCTACGAGCAGTACTTC. Protein sequence: CASSLAGATYEQYF.

V gene TRBV4-2 combines with J gene TRBJ2-6; D could derive from TRBD1 or TRBD2 (5 bases each). V lost 2 bases and J 2 bases, leaving 10 bases between the germline ends. Germline V lookup: CDR1 LGHNA, CDR2 YNFKEQ. The CDR3 is 16 residues long. The CDR3 bases are TGTGCCAGCAGCCAATCAGGGACCACTGGGGCCAACGTCCTGACTTTC. It yields the protein CASSQSGTTGANVLTF.

The chain has TRBV7-6 and TRBJ2-7, with D hard to call. This CDR3 has 14 amino acids. The V gene's germline CDR1 is SGHVS and CDR2 FNYEAQ. The ends were cut back, 1 base at V and 5 bases at J, with 12 bases in the middle. CDR3 residues: CASSLDTLSNEQYF. The CDR3 bases are TGTGCCAGCAGCTTAGATACCCTGAGTAACGAGCAGTACTTC.

The gene calls are TRBV5-1 and TRBJ2-7; tentative D call: TRBD1 (5 bases). Deletions cut 4 bases from V and 8 bases from J, with 10 bases between. The germline CDR1 and CDR2 sequences are SGHRS and YFSETQ. The CDR3 contains 11 residues. CDR3 sequence reads: CASSVMDKQYF. The CDR3 coding sequence is TGCGCCAGCAGCGTCATGGACAAGCAGTACTTC.

The J gene is TRBJ1-2, the V gene TRBV5-4; 7 nucleotides agree with TRBD1. With 1 base clipped from V and 8 bases from J, the junction kept 8 bases outside the gene matches. The CDR3 has 14 amino acids. Germline lookup yields CDR1 SGHNT and CDR2 YYREEE (reference sequence). The CDR3 DNA reads TGTGCCAGCAGCTTGACAGGGGAGGGTCTGGGCTACACCTTC. This gives the protein CASSLTGEGLGYTF. The full variable domain, rest sourced from reference TRBV5-4 and TRBJ1-2, is ETGVTQSPTHLIKTRGQQVTLRCSSQSGHNTVSWYQQALGQGPQFIFQYYREEENGRGNFPPRFSGLQFPNYSSELNVNALELDDSALYLCASSLTGEGLGYTFGSGTRLTVV.

The chain has TRBV5-1 and TRBJ1-6; D is uncertain. This CDR3 comprises 16 residues. Trimming left V 4 bases short and J 2 bases short, with 13 bases between. Germline lookup yields CDR1 SGHRS and CDR2 YFSETQ. In DNA form, the CDR3 reads TGCGCCAGCAGCCCCGGCCGGGAGGCCTATAATTCACCCCTCCACTTT. Protein sequence: CASSPGREAYNSPLHF.

The chain is built from TRBV2 and TRBJ1-3; D possibly corresponds to TRBD1 (6 bases). Per germline, CDR1 SNHLY and CDR2 FYNNEI. The CDR3 consists of 15 residues. The V end was cut by 8 bases, the J end by 0 bases, with 14 bases between. CDR3 region: CASHSGQTSGNTIYF. The CDR3 coding sequence is TGTGCCAGCCACTCAGGACAGACCTCTGGAAACACCATATATTTT.

The chain recombines TRBV9 with TRBJ2-1; 7 bases fit TRBD2. This CDR3 has 21 residues. From germline, CDR1 is SGDLS and CDR2 YYNGEE. V was clipped by 3 bases and J by 2 bases; unmatched bases: 23. For the CDR3, the DNA is TGTGCCAGCAGCGCAGACCCCGCCCCCCCTAGCGGCCGCGGGGCCTACAATGAGCAGTTCTTC. It encodes CASSADPAPPSGRGAYNEQFF.

This clone came up once. J is TRBJ1-5 and V is TRBV15, with 9 bases aligning to TRBD1. The CDR3 is 14 amino acids. In germline, CDR1 is LNHNV, CDR2 YYDKDF (reference sequence). V shed 3 bases, J shed 4 bases, and the junction held 1 base outside the gene matches. CDR3 DNA sequence: TGTGCCACCAGCAGGACAGGGGGAAATCAGCCCCAGCATTTT. As protein: CATSRTGGNQPQHF. Looking up the rest from reference TRBV15 and TRBJ1-5 gives the full variable domain: DAMVIQNPRYQVTQFGKPVTLSCSQTLNHNVMYWYQQKSSQAPKLLFHYYDKDFNNEADTPDNFQSRRPNTSFCFLDIRSPGLGDTAMYLCATSRTGGNQPQHFGDGTRLSIL.

The chain employs TRBV6-5 and TRBJ2-7; D may correspond to TRBD1 or TRBD2 (5 bases each). Germline-derived CDR1 and CDR2 are MNHEY and SVGAGI. The V end was cut by 4 bases, the J end by 6 bases, with 13 bases between. The CDR3 totals 13 residues. The CDR3 loop reads CASSFRKGSEQYF. As DNA, the CDR3 is TGTGCCAGCAGTTTTCGGAAGGGGAGCGAGCAGTACTTC.

V usage is TRBV5-5 and J usage is TRBJ2-7, with D perhaps matching TRBD1 or TRBD2 (5 bases each). Germline V lookup: CDR1 SGHKS, CDR2 YYEKEE (reference sequence). Trimming left V 4 bases short and J 2 bases short, with 16 bases between. The CDR3 is made up of 15 amino acids. The chain's CDR3 is CASSPAGTRTYEQYF. CDR3 nucleotide sequence: TGTGCCAGCAGCCCCGCCGGGACGCGAACCTACGAGCAGTACTTC.

The genes are TRBV3-1 (or the pseudogene TRBV3-2) and TRBJ2-7, with TRBD1 matching over 8 bases. Germline V gives CDR1 LGHDT, CDR2 YNNKEL (reference sequence). With V trimmed by 0 bases and J by 2 bases, 6 bases remained unmatched. CDR3 length: 16 amino acids. The CDR3: CASSQDMGQVPYEQYF. The CDR3 coding sequence is TGTGCCAGCAGCCAAGATATGGGACAGGTTCCCTACGAGCAGTACTTC.

CDR3 DNA: TGTGCCAGCAGCTTTGGAGCAGGGGGGAATGAGCAGTTCTTC. This encodes CASSFGAGGNEQFF. The genes are TRBV7-8 and TRBJ2-1; D may be TRBD1 (7 bases). Germline loops: CDR1 SGHVS, CDR2 FQNEAQ. The CDR3 runs to 14 residues. Trimming removed 3 bases from V and 7 bases from J, with 13 bases in between.

The chain is built from TRBV7-6 and TRBJ1-1; maybe TRBD1 (5 bases). The CDR3 has 15 amino acids. Per the germline V gene, CDR1 is SGHVS and CDR2 is FNYEAQ. Trimming pared 1 base from V and 3 bases from J, leaving 12 bases between. CDR3 amino acids: CASSLEGIMDTEAFF. CDR3 in DNA: TGTGCCAGCAGCTTAGAGGGGATCATGGACACTGAAGCTTTCTTT.

This clone was observed once. V usage is TRBV27 and J usage is TRBJ1-2, with TRBD1 as a possible D gene (6 bases). The CDR3 is 15 residues long. Trimming shortened V by 6 bases and J by 4 bases, and 18 bases separated the two germline ends. Germline CDR1 and CDR2: MNHEY and SMNVEV (reference sequence). The CDR3 nucleotides read TGTGCCAGCAGCCCGGGCGCCAGGGGCGCCTATGGCTACACCTTC. It yields the protein CASSPGARGAYGYTF.

In this sample, this clone turned up once. The genes are TRBV6-5 and TRBJ1-1; D may be TRBD1 (6 bases). Germline CDR1 MNHEY, CDR2 SVGAGI. Deletions cut 6 bases from V and 1 base from J, with 15 bases between. This CDR3 contains 15 residues. The CDR3 region has the DNA TGTGCCAGCAGGCCCTGGGGGCAGGGGAACACTGAAGCTTTCTTT. It specifies CASRPWGQGNTEAFF.

V and J are TRBV29-1 and TRBJ1-2; 8 bases align to TRBD1. Trimming at V came to 7 bases and at J to 0 bases, leaving 4 bases not matched to a gene. From germline, CDR1 is SQVTM and CDR2 ANQGSEA. The CDR3 contains 13 residues. DNA for the CDR3: TGCAGCGCCAGGACAGGGACTAACTATGGCTACACCTTC. Amino acids: CSARTGTNYGYTF. Variable domain in full (rest from reference TRBV29-1 and TRBJ1-2): SAVISQKPSRDICQRGTSLTIQCQVDSQVTMMFWYRQQPGQSLTLIATANQGSEATYESGFVIDKFPISRPNLTFSTLTVSNMSPEDSSIYLCSARTGTNYGYTFGSGTRLTVV.